This TCR beta chain stems from a study of shared clonotypes between healthy human individuals. Study observations and caveats: Tissues were not sampled, only blood, and their repertoires likely differ. Larger richness was generally estimated for naive than memory subsets.

Assay used: immunoSEQ multiplex PCR; TCRdb lists only in-frame clones, some missing. The sample has 2,500,000 or so clones, under 95% seen once. V was trimmed by 3 bases and J by 6 bases, leaving 11 bases between them. CDR3 length: 13 residues. Germline loops: CDR1 SGDLS, CDR2 YYNGEE. Note on this clone: Its antigen is undetermined. Within the sample, other DNA sequences also encode this same CDR3.

The gene calls are TRBV9 and TRBJ2-3, with D unresolved. Sample: naive CD4+ T cells from PBMCs. Subset: CD45RA+ positively selected. This receptor was identified in a man aged 18 to 30 in good health. Some clones in this sample may be carry-over from other donors' samples. The CDR3, as DNA: TGTGCCAGCAGCGCCCCCGGGTTGGATACGCAGTATTTT. It translates to CASSAPGLDTQYF.